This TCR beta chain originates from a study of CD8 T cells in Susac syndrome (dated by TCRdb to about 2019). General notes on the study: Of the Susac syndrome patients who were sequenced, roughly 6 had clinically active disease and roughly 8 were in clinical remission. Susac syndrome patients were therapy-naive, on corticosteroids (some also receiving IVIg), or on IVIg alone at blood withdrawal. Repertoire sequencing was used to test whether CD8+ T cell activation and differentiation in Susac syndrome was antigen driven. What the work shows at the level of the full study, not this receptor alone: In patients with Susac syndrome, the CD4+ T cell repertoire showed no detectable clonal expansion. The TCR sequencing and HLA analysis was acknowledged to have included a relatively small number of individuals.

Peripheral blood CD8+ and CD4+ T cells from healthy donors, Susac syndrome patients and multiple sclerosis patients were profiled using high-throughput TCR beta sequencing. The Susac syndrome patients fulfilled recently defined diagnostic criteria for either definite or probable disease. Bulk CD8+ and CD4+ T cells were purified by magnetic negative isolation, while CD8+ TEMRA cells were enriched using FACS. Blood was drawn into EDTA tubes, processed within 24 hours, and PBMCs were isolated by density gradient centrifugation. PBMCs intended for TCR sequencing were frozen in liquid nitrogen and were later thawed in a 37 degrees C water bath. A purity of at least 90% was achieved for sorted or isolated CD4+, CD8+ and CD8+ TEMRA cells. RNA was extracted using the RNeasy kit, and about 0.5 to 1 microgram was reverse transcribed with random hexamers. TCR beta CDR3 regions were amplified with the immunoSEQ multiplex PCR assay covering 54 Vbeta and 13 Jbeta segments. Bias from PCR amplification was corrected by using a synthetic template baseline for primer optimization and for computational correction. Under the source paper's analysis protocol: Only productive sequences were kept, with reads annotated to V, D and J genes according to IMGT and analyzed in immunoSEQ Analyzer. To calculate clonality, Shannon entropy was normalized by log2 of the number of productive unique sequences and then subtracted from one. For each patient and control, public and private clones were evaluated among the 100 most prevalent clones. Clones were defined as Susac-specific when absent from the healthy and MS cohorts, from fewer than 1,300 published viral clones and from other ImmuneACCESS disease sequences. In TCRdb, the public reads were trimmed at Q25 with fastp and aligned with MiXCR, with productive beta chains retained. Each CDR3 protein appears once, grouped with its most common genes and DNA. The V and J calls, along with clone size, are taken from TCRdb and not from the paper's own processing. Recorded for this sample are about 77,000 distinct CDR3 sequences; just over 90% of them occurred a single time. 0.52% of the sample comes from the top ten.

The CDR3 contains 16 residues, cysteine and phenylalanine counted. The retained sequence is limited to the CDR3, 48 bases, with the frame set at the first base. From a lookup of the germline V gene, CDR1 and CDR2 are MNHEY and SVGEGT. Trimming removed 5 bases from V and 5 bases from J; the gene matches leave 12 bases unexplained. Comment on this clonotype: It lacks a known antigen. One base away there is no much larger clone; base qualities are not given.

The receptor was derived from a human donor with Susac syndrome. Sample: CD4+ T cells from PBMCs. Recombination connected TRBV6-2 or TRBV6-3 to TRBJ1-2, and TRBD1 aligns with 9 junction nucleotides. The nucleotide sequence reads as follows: TGTGCCAGCAGTGATCCTTGGACAGGGGCCATTTATGGCTACACCTTC. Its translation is CASSDPWTGAIYGYTF.